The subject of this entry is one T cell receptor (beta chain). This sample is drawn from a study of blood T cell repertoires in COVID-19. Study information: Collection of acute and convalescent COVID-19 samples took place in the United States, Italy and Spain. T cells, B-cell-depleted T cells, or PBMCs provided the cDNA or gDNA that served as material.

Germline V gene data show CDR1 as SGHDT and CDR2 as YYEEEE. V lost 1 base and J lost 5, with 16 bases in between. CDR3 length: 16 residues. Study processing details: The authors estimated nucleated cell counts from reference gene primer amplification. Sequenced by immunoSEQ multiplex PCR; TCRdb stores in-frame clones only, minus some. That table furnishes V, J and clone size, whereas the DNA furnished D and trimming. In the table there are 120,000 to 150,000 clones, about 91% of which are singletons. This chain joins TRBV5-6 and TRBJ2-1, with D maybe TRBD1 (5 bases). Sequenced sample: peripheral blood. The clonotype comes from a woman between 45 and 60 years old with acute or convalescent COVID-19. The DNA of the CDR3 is TGTGCCAGCAGCTTGCTGGCGGTAGGGGCAAACAATGAGCAGTTCTTC. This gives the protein CASSLLAVGANNEQFF.